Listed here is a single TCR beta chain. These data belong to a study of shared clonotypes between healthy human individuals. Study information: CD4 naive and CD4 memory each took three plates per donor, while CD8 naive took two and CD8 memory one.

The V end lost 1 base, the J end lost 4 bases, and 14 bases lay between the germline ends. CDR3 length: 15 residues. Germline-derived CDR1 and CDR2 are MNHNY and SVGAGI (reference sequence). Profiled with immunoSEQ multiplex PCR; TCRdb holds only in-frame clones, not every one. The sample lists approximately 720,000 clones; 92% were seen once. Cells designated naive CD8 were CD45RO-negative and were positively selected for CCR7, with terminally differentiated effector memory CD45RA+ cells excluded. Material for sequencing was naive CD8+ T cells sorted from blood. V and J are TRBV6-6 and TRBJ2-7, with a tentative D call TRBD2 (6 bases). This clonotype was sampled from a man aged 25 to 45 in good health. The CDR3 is CASSYLAGLVYEQYF. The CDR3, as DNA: TGTGCCAGCAGTTACTTGGCGGGACTCGTTTACGAGCAGTACTTC.